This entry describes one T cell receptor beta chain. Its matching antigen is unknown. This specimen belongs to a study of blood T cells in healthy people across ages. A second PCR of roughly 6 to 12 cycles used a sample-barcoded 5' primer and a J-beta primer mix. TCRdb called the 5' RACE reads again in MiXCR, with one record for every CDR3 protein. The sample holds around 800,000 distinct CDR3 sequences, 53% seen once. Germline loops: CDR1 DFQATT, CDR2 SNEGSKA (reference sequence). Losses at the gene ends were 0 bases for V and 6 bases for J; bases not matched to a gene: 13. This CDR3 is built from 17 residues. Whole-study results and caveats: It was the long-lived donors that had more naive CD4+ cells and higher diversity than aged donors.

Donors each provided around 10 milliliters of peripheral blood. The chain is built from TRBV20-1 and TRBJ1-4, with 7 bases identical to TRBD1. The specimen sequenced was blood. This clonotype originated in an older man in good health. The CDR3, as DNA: TGCAGTGCTAGAGATGCCATTGAAGGGGGCGAGGATGAAAAACTGTTTTTT. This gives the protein CSARDAIEGGEDEKLFF.